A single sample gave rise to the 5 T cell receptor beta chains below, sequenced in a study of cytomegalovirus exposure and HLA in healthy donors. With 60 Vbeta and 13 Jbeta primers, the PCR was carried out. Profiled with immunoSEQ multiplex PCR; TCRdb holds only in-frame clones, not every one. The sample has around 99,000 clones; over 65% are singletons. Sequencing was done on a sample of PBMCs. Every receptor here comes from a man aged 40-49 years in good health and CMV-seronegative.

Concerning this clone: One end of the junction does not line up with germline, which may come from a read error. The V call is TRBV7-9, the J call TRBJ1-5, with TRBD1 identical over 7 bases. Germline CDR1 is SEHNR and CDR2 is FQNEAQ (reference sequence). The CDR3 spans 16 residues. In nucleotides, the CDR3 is TGTGCCAGCAGTTTAGCGACAGGGCAGTCGGGTCAGCCCCAGCATTTT. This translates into CASSLATGQSGQPQHF.

CDR3 nucleotides: TGTGCCAGCAGCTTTAGGGGGCCAGGGGGTCAGCCCCAGCATTTT. It yields the protein CASSFRGPGGQPQHF. This sequence joins TRBV5-8 and TRBJ1-5, with 7 bases aligning to TRBD1. Per the germline V gene, CDR1 is SGHTS and CDR2 is YDEGEE. V gave up 2 bases and J gave up 6 bases; unmatched junction bases: 8. This CDR3 region has 15 residues. Looking up the rest from reference TRBV5-8 and TRBJ1-5 gives the full variable domain: EAGVTQSPTHLIKTRGQQATLRCSPISGHTSVYWYQQALGLGLQFLLWYDEGEERNRGNFPPRFSGRQFPNYSSELNVNALELEDSALYLCASSFRGPGGQPQHFGDGTRLSIL.

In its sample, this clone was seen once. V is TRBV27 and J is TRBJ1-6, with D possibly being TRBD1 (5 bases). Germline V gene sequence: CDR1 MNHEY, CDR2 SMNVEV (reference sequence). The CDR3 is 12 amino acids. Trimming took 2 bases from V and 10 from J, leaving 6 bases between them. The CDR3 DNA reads TGTGCCAGCAGTTTACAGGGATCACCCCTCCACTTT. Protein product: CASSLQGSPLHF.

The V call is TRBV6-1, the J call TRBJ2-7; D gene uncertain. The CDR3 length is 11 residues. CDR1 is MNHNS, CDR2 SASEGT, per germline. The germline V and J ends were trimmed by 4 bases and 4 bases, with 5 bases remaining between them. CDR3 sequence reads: CASSVGYEQYF. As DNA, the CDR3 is TGTGCCAGCAGTGTCGGGTACGAGCAGTACTTC.

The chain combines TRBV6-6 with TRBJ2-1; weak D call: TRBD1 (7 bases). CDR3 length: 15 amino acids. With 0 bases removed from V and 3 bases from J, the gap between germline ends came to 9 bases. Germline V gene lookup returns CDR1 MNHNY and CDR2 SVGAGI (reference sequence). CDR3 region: CASSYSRDSYNEQFF. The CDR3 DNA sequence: TGTGCCAGCAGTTACTCGCGGGACAGCTACAATGAGCAGTTCTTC.